Listed below are T cell receptor beta chains from one sample, sequenced in a study of shared clonotypes between healthy human individuals. Generated by immunoSEQ multiplex PCR, the TCRdb table keeps only in-frame clones and is missing some. The table includes about 2.5 million clones, roughly 92% detected once. What was sequenced was naive CD4+ T cells from PBMCs. All receptors derive from a man younger than 35 in good health. Some clones in this sample may be carry-over from other donors' samples. The CDR3 runs from the conserved cysteine through the conserved F or W. Each record gives: clone size, CDR3 length, J gene, V gene, D gene, CDR3 DNA, CDR3 protein. The D gene is left open where the match is weak. The size of a clone is reported for some rows only, either as once, few or many, or as a class for expanded clones.

NA	15	TRBJ1-2	TRBV2	TRBD1	TGTGCCAGCAGTGGAGGACAGGGAAGTAACTATGGCTACACCTTC	CASSGGQGSNYGYTF
NA	11	TRBJ1-2	TRBV20-1	NA	TGCAGTGCTCCCACCCCATATGGCTACACCTTC	CSAPTPYGYTF
NA	16	TRBJ2-2	TRBV11-2	NA	TGTGCCAGCAGCTTAGGCGGGTACCCGGCCACCGGGGAGCTGTTTTTT	CASSLGGYPATGELFF
NA	14	TRBJ2-7	TRBV11-2	NA	TGTGCCAGCAGCTTAGGACAGGGCTTCGGGGGGCAGTACTTC	CASSLGQGFGGQYF
few	16	TRBJ1-2	TRBV30	TRBD1	TGTGCCTGGAGGAGTTTACCGGGACAGGGGTTTAGTGGCTACACCTTC	CAWRSLPGQGFSGYTF
NA	13	TRBJ2-7	TRBV5-1	NA	TGCGCCAGCAGCGTACAGGATTGGGATGAGCAGTACTTC	CASSVQDWDEQYF
NA	15	TRBJ2-5	TRBV28	TRBD2	TGTGCCAGCAGCACGGGGGCGGGAGGGCAAGAGACCCAGTACTTC	CASSTGAGGQETQYF
NA	15	TRBJ1-2	TRBV28	NA	TGTGCCAGCAGTTTGGGGGCCGGGGGTAACTATGGCTACACCTTC	CASSLGAGGNYGYTF
once	14	TRBJ2-7	TRBV27	TRBD1	TGTGCCAGCACCACACGACAGGGGCTGAACGAGCAGTACTTC	CASTTRQGLNEQYF
NA	15	TRBJ1-1	TRBV29-1	NA	TGCAGCGTTGAGTCCAGGGAGGTTAGGAACACTGAAGCTTTCTTT	CSVESREVRNTEAFF
NA	14	TRBJ2-3	TRBV6-6	TRBD1	TGTGCCAGCAGTTCAGGACAGGGGGCGGATACGCAGTATTTT	CASSSGQGADTQYF
NA	16	TRBJ2-3	TRBV7-2	TRBD2	TGTGCCAGCAGCTTAGCCGGGACTAGTAGCACAGATACGCAGTATTTT	CASSLAGTSSTDTQYF
NA	14	TRBJ2-3	TRBV5-1	NA	TGCGCCAGCGGACCGACAGGAATTAAAGATACGCAGTATTTT	CASGPTGIKDTQYF
NA	14	TRBJ2-1	TRBV28	NA	TGTGCCAGCAGTTTTGCGGGATCTTACAATGAGCAGTTCTTC	CASSFAGSYNEQFF
NA	16	TRBJ2-7	TRBV14	TRBD1	TGTGCCAGCAGCCAGTCCGGGACAGGGCGCTCCTACGAGCAGTACTTC	CASSQSGTGRSYEQYF
NA	15	TRBJ2-3	TRBV7-3	TRBD2	TGTGCCAGCAGTCGGCTAGCGGGTATTACAGATACGCAGTATTTT	CASSRLAGITDTQYF
NA	14	TRBJ1-1	TRBV5-1	NA	TGCGCCAGCAGTCCGACCTCCGGGGGCAGCGAAGCTTTCTTT	CASSPTSGGSEAFF
NA	14	TRBJ2-5	TRBV9	NA	TGTGCCAGCAGCGTAACTGGGGCATCAGAGACCCAGTACTTC	CASSVTGASETQYF
NA	13	TRBJ1-1	TRBV5-4	NA	TGTGCCAGTCTACAGGGAGCGAACACTGAAGCTTTCTTT	CASLQGANTEAFF
once	15	TRBJ1-5	TRBV2	NA	TGTGCCAGCAGTGGCCTCGGCAGGGAGGGTCAGCCCCAGCATTTT	CASSGLGREGQPQHF
NA	14	TRBJ2-1	TRBV5-1	TRBD2	TGCGCCAGCAGCCCCGGGACTAGTGAAGCTGAGCAGTTCTTC	CASSPGTSEAEQFF
NA	14	TRBJ2-7	TRBV11-3	TRBD2	TGTGCCAGCAGCTTAGGCGGGAGTACCGACGAGCAGTACTTC	CASSLGGSTDEQYF
NA	16	TRBJ2-1	TRBV7-3	NA	TGTGCCAGCAGCCCGGCCGGGACCGCTTCCTACAATGAGCAGTTCTTC	CASSPAGTASYNEQFF
NA	15	TRBJ2-1	TRBV5-8	TRBD2	TGTGCCAGCAGCTTGGGACTAGCGGGATACAATGAGCAGTTCTTC	CASSLGLAGYNEQFF
few	12	TRBJ1-1	TRBV2	NA	TGTGCCAGCAGCAGAATGAACACTGAAGCTTTCTTT	CASSRMNTEAFF
NA	11	TRBJ1-1	TRBV5-1	NA	TGCGCCAGCCCTCCACTCCCCGGAGCTTTCTTT	CASPPLPGAFF
NA	15	TRBJ2-1	TRBV14	NA	TGTGCCAGCAGCTCCTGGGGCGGACGCAGCAATGAGCAGTTCTTC	CASSSWGGRSNEQFF
NA	16	TRBJ1-5	TRBV18	TRBD1	TGTGCCAGCTCACCGCTCGGGACAGGGGGGAATCAGCCCCAGCATTTT	CASSPLGTGGNQPQHF
NA	13	TRBJ2-3	TRBV10-2	NA	TGCGCCAGCAGTGAGTCGGGGACAGATACGCAGTATTTT	CASSESGTDTQYF
NA	14	TRBJ2-3	TRBV7-3	NA	TGTGCCAGCAGCGAACAGGGTCGAGCAGATACGCAGTATTTT	CASSEQGRADTQYF
NA	15	TRBJ2-1	TRBV9	NA	TGTGCCAGCAGCGTAGTTGGGACGTCCTACAATGAGCAGTTCTTC	CASSVVGTSYNEQFF
NA	15	TRBJ2-1	TRBV6-6	NA	TGTGCCAGCAGTTACTCCTTGTCAGCCATCAATGAGCAGTTCTTC	CASSYSLSAINEQFF
NA	12	TRBJ2-7	TRBV7-9	NA	TGTGCCAGCAGCCCCGGCCTCGGCGAGCAGTACTTC	CASSPGLGEQYF
NA	13	TRBJ2-1	TRBV7-2	NA	TGTGCCAGCAGCTTAGCGCCCCCCAATGAGCAGTTCTTC	CASSLAPPNEQFF
NA	13	TRBJ1-6	TRBV30	TRBD1	TGTGCCTGGAGTCAGGGGGCGAGTTCACCCCTCCACTTT	CAWSQGASSPLHF
NA	16	TRBJ2-3	TRBV7-9	TRBD1	TGTGCCAGCAGCTTAGGGGACAGGCAAACCACAGATACGCAGTATTTT	CASSLGDRQTTDTQYF
NA	15	TRBJ2-1	TRBV11-2	NA	TGTGCCAGCACCCCAACAAGGGGATTGGGCAATGAGCAGTTCTTC	CASTPTRGLGNEQFF
NA	14	TRBJ1-2	TRBV7-8	NA	TGTGCCAGCGCAAGCCAGGGGCTGGGGGGTGGCTACACCTTC	CASASQGLGGGYTF
NA	14	TRBJ2-1	TRBV6-1	TRBD2	TGTGCCAGCAGTGGGGGACTACCCACAAGCGGGCAGTTCTTC	CASSGGLPTSGQFF
few	11	TRBJ1-4	TRBV19	NA	TGTGCCAGTATTAAAAATGAAAAACTGTTTTTT	CASIKNEKLFF
NA	16	TRBJ2-6	TRBV27	NA	TGTGCCAGCAGCTCCCGACAGATCTCTGGGGCCAACGTCCTGACTTTC	CASSSRQISGANVLTF
NA	16	TRBJ2-1	TRBV5-1	TRBD1	TGCGCCAGCAGCACAAAAAGACAGGGGGATGAAGGTGAGCAGTTCTTC	CASSTKRQGDEGEQFF
NA	15	TRBJ2-3	TRBV7-3	NA	TGTGCCAGCAGTCGTAGCGGTAAAAGCACAGATACGCAGTATTTT	CASSRSGKSTDTQYF
NA	18	TRBJ1-5	TRBV27	NA	TGTGCCAGCAGTTTATCCGTGGCGGGGGGTAGAATCAATCAGCCCCAGCATTTT	CASSLSVAGGRINQPQHF
NA	16	TRBJ1-1	TRBV6-6	TRBD1	TGTGCCAGCAGTTACGGGGCAGGGGGGATGAACACTGAAGCTTTCTTT	CASSYGAGGMNTEAFF
NA	14	TRBJ2-7	TRBV28	TRBD1	TGTGCCAGCAGTCAGGGACAGGGGGCGGACGAGCAGTACTTC	CASSQGQGADEQYF
NA	17	TRBJ2-7	TRBV7-9	TRBD2	TGTGCCAGCAGCCCCTCCGCCGGTCTAGCGGTATCCTACGAGCAGTACTTC	CASSPSAGLAVSYEQYF
NA	14	TRBJ2-5	TRBV30	TRBD2	TGTGCCTGGAGCCCTAGCGGGGTCCAAGAGACCCAGTACTTC	CAWSPSGVQETQYF